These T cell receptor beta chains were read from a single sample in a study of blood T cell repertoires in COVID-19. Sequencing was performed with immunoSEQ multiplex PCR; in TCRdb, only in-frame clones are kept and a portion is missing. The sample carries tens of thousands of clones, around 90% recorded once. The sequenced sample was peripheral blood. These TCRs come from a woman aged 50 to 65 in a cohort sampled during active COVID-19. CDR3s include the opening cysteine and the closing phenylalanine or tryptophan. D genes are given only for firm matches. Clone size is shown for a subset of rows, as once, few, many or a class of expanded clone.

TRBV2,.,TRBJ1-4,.,TGTGCCAGCAGAGGGGTGGAAAAACTGTTTTTT,CASRGVEKLFF
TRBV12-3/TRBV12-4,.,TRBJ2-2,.,TGTGCCAGCAGTTGGGGGCACACCGGGGAGCTGTTTTTT,CASSWGHTGELFF
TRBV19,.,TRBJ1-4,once,TGTGCCACCGCGGGGGGTCGGATTGAAAAACTGTTTTTT,CATAGGRIEKLFF
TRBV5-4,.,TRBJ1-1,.,TGTGCCAGCAGCTTGGCCCGCAGAAGCACTGAAGCTTTCTTT,CASSLARRSTEAFF
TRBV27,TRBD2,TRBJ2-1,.,TGTGCCAGCAGTTTTGCTAGCGGAAACTACAATGAGCAGTTCTTC,CASSFASGNYNEQFF
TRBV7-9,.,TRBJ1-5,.,TGTGCCAGCAGCCCCGGACAAGATCAGCCCCAGCATTTT,CASSPGQDQPQHF
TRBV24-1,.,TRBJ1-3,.,TGTGCCACCAGCGCATTAAATCGGGGCTCTGGAAACACCATATATTTT,CATSALNRGSGNTIYF
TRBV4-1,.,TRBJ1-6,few,TGCGCCAGCAGCCAACAGCAGGGTCAGGAATCACCCCTCCACTTT,CASSQQQGQESPLHF
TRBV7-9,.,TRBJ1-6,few,TGTGCCAGCAGCTTAGCCTCAGTTACTTCACCCCTCCACTTT,CASSLASVTSPLHF
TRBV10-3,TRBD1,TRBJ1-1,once,TGTGCCATCAGTGGGACAGGGGGAGGCACTGAAGCTTTCTTT,CAISGTGGGTEAFF
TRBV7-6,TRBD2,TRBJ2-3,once,TGTGCCAGCAGCTTTCAACGACTAGCGGGATACGGGGATACGCAGTATTTT,CASSFQRLAGYGDTQYF
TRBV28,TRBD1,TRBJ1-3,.,TGTGCCAGCAGCCCTCCGGCCCCACAGGGGTCTGGAAACACCATATATTTT,CASSPPAPQGSGNTIYF
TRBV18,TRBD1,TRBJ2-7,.,TGTGCCAGCTCACCACCGGGACAGCCCTACGAGCAGTACTTC,CASSPPGQPYEQYF
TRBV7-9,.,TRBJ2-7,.,TGTGCCAGCAGCATCCGGACTGATTTTAACGAGCAGTACTTC,CASSIRTDFNEQYF
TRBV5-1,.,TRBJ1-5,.,TGCGCCAGCAGCCCCGGGCAGGGAAACGTCAATCAGCCCCAGCATTTT,CASSPGQGNVNQPQHF
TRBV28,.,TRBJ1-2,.,TGTGCCAGCAGTCCAAACACAGATCCATATGGCTACACCTTC,CASSPNTDPYGYTF
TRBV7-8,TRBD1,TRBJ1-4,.,TGTGCCAGCAGCACAGGGGCAACTAATGAAAAACTGTTTTTT,CASSTGATNEKLFF
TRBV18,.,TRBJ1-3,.,TGTGCCAGCTCCCTGGACACGACGACCTCTGGAAACACCATATATTTT,CASSLDTTTSGNTIYF
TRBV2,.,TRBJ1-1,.,TGTGCCAGCAGTCTTAGTAGCACTGAAGCTTTCTTT,CASSLSSTEAFF
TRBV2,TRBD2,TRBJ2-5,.,TGTGCCAGAGGGGCTAGCGGGAGAACAGTTGGGGAGACCCAGTACTTC,CARGASGRTVGETQYF
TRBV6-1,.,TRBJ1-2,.,TGTGCCAGCAGTGCTATCTCCGGACAGCCGAGAAACTATGGCTACACCTTC,CASSAISGQPRNYGYTF
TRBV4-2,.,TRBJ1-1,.,TGTGCCAGCAGCCAGGAGACCCCGGGGGGGACTGAAGCTTTCTTT,CASSQETPGGTEAFF
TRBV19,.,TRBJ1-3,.,TGTGCCAGTAGCCAGGGGTTTCATGGAAACACCATATATTTT,CASSQGFHGNTIYF
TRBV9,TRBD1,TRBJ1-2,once,TGTGCCAGCAGCGTAGAAGGGGCAGGGGGTCTCGGCTACACCTTC,CASSVEGAGGLGYTF
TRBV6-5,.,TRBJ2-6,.,TGTGCCAGCAGTTCTTTGGGGGCCAACGTCCTGACTTTC,CASSSLGANVLTF
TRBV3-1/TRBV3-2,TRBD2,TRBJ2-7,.,TGTGCCAGCAGCCCCATTCTAGCGGGAGGGCCGGGAGAGCAGTACTTC,CASSPILAGGPGEQYF
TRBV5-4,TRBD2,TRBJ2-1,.,TGTGCCAGCAGCTTGGGGTCTAGCGGGGACTACAATGAGCAGTTCTTC,CASSLGSSGDYNEQFF
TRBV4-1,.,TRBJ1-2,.,TGCGCCAGCAGCCAAGATCAGGCAGCTATAAACTATGGCTACACCTTC,CASSQDQAAINYGYTF
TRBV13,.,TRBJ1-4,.,TGTGCCAGCAGCTTAAAACGCCAGGTTGCAACTAATGAAAAACTGTTTTTT,CASSLKRQVATNEKLFF
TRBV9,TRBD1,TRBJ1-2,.,TGTGCCAGCAGCCTTCCCGGGACAGTGAGCGGTGGCTACACCTTC,CASSLPGTVSGGYTF
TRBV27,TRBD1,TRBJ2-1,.,TGTGCCAGCAGTTTAGAGCAGGGGGCATACAATGAGCAGTTCTTC,CASSLEQGAYNEQFF
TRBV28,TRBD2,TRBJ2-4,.,TGTGCCAGCAGTTTCTCGATCCGGGAGGGGAACATTCAGTACTTC,CASSFSIREGNIQYF
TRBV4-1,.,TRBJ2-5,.,TGCGCCAGCAGCCAAGATCGAGTATCGATCGGCCAAGAGACCCAGTACTTC,CASSQDRVSIGQETQYF
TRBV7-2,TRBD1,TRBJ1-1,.,TGTGCCAGCAGCTTAGGGGTGACAGGGATGAACACTGAAGCTTTCTTT,CASSLGVTGMNTEAFF
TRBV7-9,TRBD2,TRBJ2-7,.,TGTGCCAGCAGCCGCGGACTAGCGGGGGTGGACGAGCAGTACTTC,CASSRGLAGVDEQYF
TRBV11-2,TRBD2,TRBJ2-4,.,TGTGCCAGCAGCTTAGTCCCGGGAGGGAGGGGCATTCAGTACTTC,CASSLVPGGRGIQYF
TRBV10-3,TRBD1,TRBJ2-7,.,TGTGCCATCAGCATGGGACAGGGTCTCGACGAGCAGTACTTC,CAISMGQGLDEQYF
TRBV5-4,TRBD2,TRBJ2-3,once,TGTGCCAGCAGCCAAGGGGGGGCTAGCGGGACCACAGATACGCAGTATTTT,CASSQGGASGTTDTQYF
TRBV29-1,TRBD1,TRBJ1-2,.,TGCAGCGTTGAAGGGCAGGGGGATGGCTACACCTTC,CSVEGQGDGYTF
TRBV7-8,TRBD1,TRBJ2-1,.,TGTGCCAGCAGCTTCCAAGGCAGGACAGGGGTCGATGAGCAGTTCTTC,CASSFQGRTGVDEQFF
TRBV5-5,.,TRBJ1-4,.,TGTGCCAGCAGCTTGTGGGGCACGGCGGGAGAAAAACTGTTTTTT,CASSLWGTAGEKLFF